A selection of T cell receptor beta chains follows, all from one sample in a study of cytomegalovirus exposure and HLA in healthy donors. Generated by immunoSEQ multiplex PCR, the TCRdb table keeps only in-frame clones and is missing some. The top ten hold 2.5% to 3% of the sample, which has 100,000 to 150,000 clones, about three quarters seen once. The sequencing sample was made of PBMCs. The receptor source for this set is a human donor in good health. CDR3s include the opening cysteine and the closing phenylalanine or tryptophan. Fields, in order: clone size, J gene, D gene, V gene, CDR3 protein, CDR3 DNA. D genes are given only for firm matches. Size values are once, few and many counts, or a class for expanded clones, and some rows have none.

. TRBJ1-1 TRBD1 TRBV5-1 CASSIQGATLNTEAFF TGCGCCAGCAGTATACAGGGGGCCACTTTGAACACTGAAGCTTTCTTT
. TRBJ2-6 . TRBV7-6 CASSERGIPGGGANVLTF TGTGCCAGCAGCGAAAGGGGGATCCCTGGGGGTGGGGCCAACGTCCTGACTTTC
. TRBJ2-3 . TRBV19 CASARDTDTQYF TGTGCCAGTGCACGGGACACAGATACGCAGTATTTT
. TRBJ2-7 TRBD2 TRBV5-6 CASSLAGGTYEQYF TGTGCCAGCAGCTTGGCGGGAGGGACCTACGAGCAGTACTTC
few TRBJ1-1 TRBD1 TRBV4-2 CASSDRTGFTEAFF TGTGCCAGCAGCGACCGGACAGGGTTCACTGAAGCTTTCTTT
few TRBJ1-1 . TRBV6-6 CASSYLQNVVAFF TGTGCCAGCAGTTATCTCCAGAACGTGGTGGCTTTCTTT
few TRBJ2-7 . TRBV6-5 CASSPGQKIYEQYF TGTGCCAGCAGTCCTGGACAGAAGATCTACGAGCAGTACTTC
. TRBJ2-4 TRBD2 TRBV28 CASRERDGGKNIQYF TGTGCCAGCAGAGAGCGGGACGGAGGCAAAAACATTCAGTACTTC
. TRBJ2-7 . TRBV5-8 CASSFSTQGGYEQYF TGTGCCAGCAGCTTCTCGACGCAGGGAGGCTACGAGCAGTACTTC
. TRBJ2-1 TRBD2 TRBV7-2 CASSQGLAKNNEQFF TGTGCCAGCAGCCAGGGACTAGCCAAAAACAATGAGCAGTTCTTC
. TRBJ2-3 TRBD1 TRBV28 CASKGDGQGWDTDTQYF TGTGCCAGCAAGGGAGATGGACAGGGGTGGGACACAGATACGCAGTATTTT
few TRBJ2-7 TRBD1 TRBV5-4 CASSSLTGVYEQYF TGTGCCAGCAGCTCGTTAACAGGGGTGTACGAGCAGTACTTC
. TRBJ1-5 . TRBV7-6 CASSPRARGGDQPQHF TGTGCCAGCAGCCCGAGAGCTAGGGGAGGGGATCAGCCCCAGCATTTT
. TRBJ1-5 . TRBV5-6 CASSVTGGQPQHF TGTGCCAGCAGTGTGACAGGAGGTCAGCCCCAGCATTTT
. TRBJ2-6 . TRBV6-6 CASKSGDGANVLTF TGTGCCAGCAAATCAGGGGACGGGGCCAACGTCCTGACTTTC